The T cell receptor (beta chain) described here comes from a study of CD8 T cells in ankylosing spondylitis. About this clonotype: The antigen remains unidentified.

The authors made TCR beta libraries by quantitative 5'-RACE with molecular barcodes. One entry per CDR3 protein results from TCRdb running MiXCR on the 5' RACE reads. This sample has approximately 540,000 distinct CDR3 sequences, with about 13% found just once. Study-wide points: Reportedly, significant enrichment of disease-linked clones occurred in matched ankylosing spondylitis synovial fluid. CD8+ cells made up the disease-linked clones, which were relatively rare in peripheral blood. Reactive arthritis synovial fluid and blood previously showed some of these motif variants. Roughly eight highly homologous variants formed a TCR beta motif that appeared characteristic of ankylosing spondylitis blood.

Trimming took 6 bases from V and 6 from J, leaving 16 bases between them. The CDR3 has 14 amino acids. What was sequenced was blood, either unsorted or a sorted T cell fraction (not recorded which). This rearrangement joins TRBV12-3 or TRBV12-4 to TRBJ2-3; unclear D gene. This TCR was sampled from a male donor with ankylosing spondylitis. The CDR3 DNA reads TGTGCCAGCAGCGGATCTTCTTCTCAGGATACGCAGTATTTT. Its protein product is CASSGSSSQDTQYF.